This T cell receptor (beta chain) was recorded in a study of T and B cells in COVID-19 patients. Turning to the study itself: The recovered cohort's median age was 34 years, versus approximately 73 years in active infection.

CDR3 length equals 12 residues. Germline assignment: CDR1 MNHEY and CDR2 SVGEGT. The V end lost 8 bases, the J end lost 4 bases, and 9 bases lay between the germline ends. TRB rearrangements were amplified by multiplex PCR with BIOMED2 TRB-A/B primers. MiXCR, run by TCRdb on the multiplex PCR reads, gives a single entry per CDR3 protein. The sample gives tens of thousands of distinct CDR3 sequences, around a third of which show up once; around 1.6% is in the top ten. This clonotype occurred a few times. Antigen: not known. Findings and limits, study-wide: Highly clonal in active COVID-19, TRB repertoires exceeded healthy-donor diversity and richness at recovery. Patients with COVID-19 reportedly showed strongly skewed T cell receptor beta variable and joining gene usage.

Blood genomic DNA input for TRB amplification was about 250-550 ng. This chain uses TRBV6-2 or TRBV6-3 with TRBJ1-3; D is possibly TRBD1 (5 bases). Material: blood. The receptor's source is a human donor who had recovered from COVID-19. In DNA, the CDR3 is TGTGCCAGCGGGGCAGCCGGAAACACCATATATTTT. Translation gives CASGAAGNTIYF.